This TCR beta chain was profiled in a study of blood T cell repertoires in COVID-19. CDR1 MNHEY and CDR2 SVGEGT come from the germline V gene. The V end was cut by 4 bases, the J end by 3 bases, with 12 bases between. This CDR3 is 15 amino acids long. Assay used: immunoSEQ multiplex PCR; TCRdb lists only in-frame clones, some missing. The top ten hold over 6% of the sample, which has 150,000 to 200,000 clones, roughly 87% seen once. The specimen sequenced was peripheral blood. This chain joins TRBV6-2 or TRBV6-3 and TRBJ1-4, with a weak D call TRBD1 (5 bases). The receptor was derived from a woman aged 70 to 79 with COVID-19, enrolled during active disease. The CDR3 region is CASSFGDRANEKLFF. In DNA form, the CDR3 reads TGTGCCAGCAGTTTTGGAGACAGAGCTAATGAAAAACTGTTTTTT.